This TCR beta chain emerged from a study of cytomegalovirus exposure and HLA in healthy donors. Profiled with immunoSEQ multiplex PCR; TCRdb holds only in-frame clones, not every one. The table shows around 350,000 clones, with about nine tenths occurring only once. Study-level results: Rare TCR sequences dominated, though some public TCRs recurred in many donors. A list of around 150 TCR beta chains associated with cytomegalovirus was given.

V shed 3 bases and J shed 3 bases, with 15 bases lying between them. CDR3 length: 15 amino acids. The germline CDR1 and CDR2 sequences are MDHEN and SYDVKM. Regarding this clone: Its specificity is unknown.

This sequence joins TRBV28 and TRBJ2-7; weak D call: TRBD2 (6 bases). The origin of this receptor is a woman aged 18-29 years in good health and CMV-seronegative. The sample was PBMCs. The CDR3 DNA reads as TGTGCCAGCAGTTTTAATTGGGGCGGGGACTACGAGCAGTACTTC. This translates into CASSFNWGGDYEQYF.